The 24 T cell receptor beta chains below were found in one sample sequenced in a study of blood T cell repertoires in COVID-19. Here immunoSEQ multiplex PCR was the method, and the copy in TCRdb shows in-frame clones only, minus some. The sample has over 250,000 clones, approximately 85% seen once. Sequencing input: peripheral blood. The receptors derive from a human donor in a cohort sampled during active COVID-19.

The CDR3: CASSSSPGGLNTEAFF. The CDR3 DNA follows: TGTGCCAGCTCATCCTCACCAGGGGGCTTGAACACTGAAGCTTTCTTT. The V and J genes are TRBV18 and TRBJ1-1; 8 bases align to TRBD1. CDR1 and CDR2 from the germline V gene are KGHSH and LQKENI. The CDR3 spans 16 residues. Losses at the gene ends were 5 bases for V and 0 bases for J; bases not matched to a gene: 8. The full variable domain, in which reference TRBV18 and TRBJ1-1 provide the parts outside the CDR3, is NAGVMQNPRHLVRRRGQEARLRCSPMKGHSHVYWYRQLPEEGLKFMVYLQKENIIDESGMPKERFSAEFPKEGPSILRIQQVVRGDSAAYFCASSSSPGGLNTEAFFGQGTRLTVV.

This clone was detected only once. J is TRBJ1-5 and V is TRBV5-6; D ambiguous. The CDR3 loop spans 12 amino acids. Germline lookup yields CDR1 SGHDT and CDR2 YYEEEE. The V gene lost 2 bases and the J gene lost 4 bases, with 4 bases spanning the gap. The CDR3 loop reads CASSFENQPQHF. CDR3 bases: TGTGCCAGCAGCTTTGAGAATCAGCCCCAGCATTTT.

The V call is TRBV4-1, the J call TRBJ1-2; D gene uncertain. Trimming pared 1 base from V and 4 bases from J, leaving 16 bases between. The CDR3 sequence is 16 residues long. CDR1 is MGHRA, CDR2 YSYEKL, per germline. CDR3 region: CASSQGVRSPLYGYTF. The CDR3 region has the DNA TGCGCCAGCAGCCAAGGGGTCAGGTCTCCCCTCTATGGCTACACCTTC.

The sample holds a few counts of this clone. This sequence joins TRBV9 and TRBJ2-2; the D gene is possibly TRBD2 (6 bases). V gave up 5 bases and J gave up 1 base, with 12 bases separating them. Germline CDR1 SGDLS, CDR2 YYNGEE. There are 15 residues in the CDR3. The CDR3 is CASSRTNLNTGELFF. Here the CDR3 DNA reads TGTGCCAGCAGTCGGACTAACTTGAACACCGGGGAGCTGTTTTTT.

The rearrangement links TRBV10-3 to TRBJ2-3, with 7 bases matching TRBD2. The CDR3 is 13 amino acids. Germline-derived CDR1 and CDR2 are ENHRY and SYGVKD. CDR3 coding DNA: TGTGCATCATCGGCGGGGGTCACAGATACGCAGTATTTT. It yields the protein CASSAGVTDTQYF.

This clone was observed a single time. This chain joins TRBV27 and TRBJ2-7, with 10 bases identical to TRBD2. There are 14 residues in the CDR3. Unmatched junction bases numbered 1, after V lost 2 bases and J lost 3 bases. Looked up from germline, CDR1 is MNHEY and CDR2 is SMNVEV (reference sequence). The CDR3 protein is CASSLTSGIYEQYF. CDR3 DNA sequence: TGTGCCAGCAGTTTAACTAGCGGGATCTACGAGCAGTACTTC.

The rearrangement joins TRBV20-1 to TRBJ1-6, with TRBD1 identical over 7 bases. With V trimmed by 3 bases and J by 5 bases, 7 bases remained unmatched. Germline assignment: CDR1 DFQATT and CDR2 SNEGSKA (reference sequence). CDR3 length: 15 amino acids. The CDR3 sequence: CSASQWGQNNSPLHF. The CDR3 nucleotides read TGCAGTGCTAGTCAGTGGGGACAGAATAATTCACCCCTCCACTTT.

This clone was observed once. The chain combines TRBV7-9 with TRBJ1-3, with D possibly TRBD1 on 5 matching bases. Germline lookup yields CDR1 SEHNR and CDR2 FQNEAQ (reference sequence). The length of the CDR3 is 16 residues. The germline V and J ends were trimmed by 0 bases and 2 bases, with 11 bases remaining between them. The CDR3 sequence is CASSLAGQIAGNTIYF. DNA for the CDR3: TGTGCCAGCAGCTTAGCGGGGCAGATAGCTGGAAACACCATATATTTT.

This clone was observed once. Written as DNA, the CDR3 is TGTGCCAGCAGCCAACTAAGGAGGGAAAAACTGTTTTTT. This codes for CASSQLRREKLFF. The chain uses TRBV3-1 (or the pseudogene TRBV3-2) and TRBJ1-4, with D unclear. Germline V lookup: CDR1 LGHDT, CDR2 YNNKEL (reference sequence). The CDR3 consists of 13 residues. Trimming took off 2 bases at V and 8 bases at J, with 9 bases between the two ends.

The chain carries TRBV6-2 or TRBV6-3 and TRBJ2-1; possibly TRBD2 for D (6 bases). The CDR3 consists of 16 residues. The V and J ends lost 5 bases and 1 base respectively, with 15 bases between them. The germline V gene encodes CDR1 MNHEY and CDR2 SVGEGT. The CDR3: CASSPRGKGSYNEQFF. CDR3 sequence (DNA): TGTGCCAGCAGTCCCCGGGGGAAGGGTTCCTACAATGAGCAGTTCTTC.

This clone is a singleton in its sample. The chain links TRBV5-1 to TRBJ2-4; 7 nucleotides line up with TRBD1. Germline CDR1 SGHRS, CDR2 YFSETQ. The V segment lost 3 bases and the J segment 0 bases; nucleotides outside the gene matches: 3. The CDR3 has 15 residues. CDR3 loop: CASSSGQLAKNIQYF. For the CDR3, the DNA is TGCGCCAGCAGCTCGGGACAGCTAGCCAAAAACATTCAGTACTTC.

This chain links TRBV24-1 with TRBJ2-1, with 11 nucleotides matching TRBD2. CDR3 length equals 14 residues. J was trimmed by 6 bases and V by 6 bases; bases with no gene match: 3. Germline V lookup: CDR1 KGHDR, CDR2 SFDVKD. DNA of the CDR3: TGTGCCACCAGTCCTAGCGGGAGGCGCAATGAGCAGTTCTTC. Translation: CATSPSGRRNEQFF.

The gene calls are TRBV7-9 and TRBJ1-5, with 8 bases fitting TRBD1. There are 15 residues in the CDR3. From germline, CDR1 is SEHNR and CDR2 FQNEAQ (reference sequence). V trimming: 5 bases; J trimming: 7 bases; junction bases outside the gene matches: 10. CDR3 in amino acids: CASSSQGAGGQPQHF. CDR3 DNA sequence: TGTGCCAGCAGCAGTCAGGGGGCCGGCGGACAGCCCCAGCATTTT. Full variable domain (missing parts from reference TRBV7-9 and TRBJ1-5): DTGVSQNPRHKITKRGQNVTFRCDPISEHNRLYWYRQTLGQGPEFLTYFQNEAQLEKSRLLSDRFSAERPKGSFSTLEIQRTEQGDSAMYLCASSSQGAGGQPQHFGDGTRLSIL.

In regard to this clone: At the DNA level, this CDR3 is encoded by other sequences in the same sample as well. The V call is TRBV19, the J call TRBJ1-3; a possible D gene is TRBD1 (6 bases). The CDR3 consists of 16 residues. Germline-derived CDR1 and CDR2 are LNHDA and SQIVND (reference sequence). Between the trimmed V and J ends, which lost 5 bases and 4 bases, there was a span of 18 bases. The CDR3 loop is CASSVLPYRAGNTIYF. The CDR3 bases are TGTGCCAGTAGTGTCCTACCCTACAGGGCCGGAAACACCATATATTTT.

The J gene is TRBJ2-1, the V gene TRBV10-1; 8 nucleotides line up with TRBD2. V dropped 5 bases and J dropped 8; count of bases not matched to a gene: 11. CDR3 length: 15 residues. Germline loops: CDR1 WNHNN, CDR2 SYGVQD (reference sequence). The CDR3 nucleotides are TGCGCCAGCAGTCGCGGGGAAGCGGGAGCCGATGAGCAGTTCTTC. Its protein is CASSRGEAGADEQFF.

The genes are TRBV11-3 and TRBJ2-7; D possibly corresponds to TRBD2 (6 bases). This CDR3 is 14 amino acids long. Germline loops: CDR1 SGHNT, CDR2 YENEEA. V shed 3 bases and J shed 0 bases, with 9 bases lying between them. CDR3 in DNA: TGTGCCAGCAGCTTGGCGGGGAACTCCTACGAGCAGTACTTC. Its protein is CASSLAGNSYEQYF.

The chain is built from TRBV27 and TRBJ2-7; 12 bases match TRBD2. This CDR3 comprises 13 residues. Trimming cost V 6 bases and J 6 bases; bases outside gene matches: 3. Per germline, CDR1 MNHEY and CDR2 SMNVEV (reference sequence). Here the CDR3 reads CASRLAGGVEQYF. For the CDR3, the DNA is TGTGCCAGCAGACTAGCGGGAGGAGTCGAGCAGTACTTC.

V is TRBV3-1 (or the pseudogene TRBV3-2) and J is TRBJ2-7, with a tentative D call TRBD1 (6 bases). Germline lookup yields CDR1 LGHDT and CDR2 YNNKEL (reference sequence). The CDR3 consists of 17 residues. The V end was cut by 4 bases, the J end by 7 bases, with 26 bases between. CDR3 DNA: TGTGCCAGCAGCCTCCAAAGATGGACAGTGAGAAGGGGTGAGCAGTACTTC. This codes for CASSLQRWTVRRGEQYF.

The V gene is TRBV19, the J gene TRBJ1-1, with unresolved D. The V end was cut by 4 bases, the J end by 4 bases, with 10 bases between. The CDR3 totals 13 residues. Germline values: CDR1 LNHDA, CDR2 SQIVND (reference sequence). CDR3 in amino acids: CASSTRMLTEAFF. The CDR3 nucleotides are TGTGCCAGTAGTACGCGGATGCTCACTGAAGCTTTCTTT.

This chain links TRBV18 with TRBJ2-7, with a tentative D call TRBD2 (6 bases). CDR3 length: 14 residues. Germline assignment: CDR1 KGHSH and CDR2 LQKENI. V was shortened by 4 bases and J by 3 bases, with 13 bases between the two germline ends. The CDR3 spells CASSRAGSHYEQYF. The CDR3 DNA is TGTGCCAGCTCACGGGCCGGGAGCCACTACGAGCAGTACTTC. The entire variable domain, with the rest obtained from reference TRBV18 and TRBJ2-7, is as follows: NAGVMQNPRHLVRRRGQEARLRCSPMKGHSHVYWYRQLPEEGLKFMVYLQKENIIDESGMPKERFSAEFPKEGPSILRIQQVVRGDSAAYFCASSRAGSHYEQYFGPGTRLTVT.

The chain recombines TRBV29-1 with TRBJ2-1, with TRBD1 matching over 7 bases. CDR1 and CDR2 from the germline V gene are SQVTM and ANQGSEA. CDR3 length: 15 residues. Losses at the gene ends were 1 base for V and 3 bases for J; bases not matched to a gene: 6. CDR3 bases: TGCAGCGTTGAAGGAACAGGGGTCAACTACAATGAGCAGTTCTTC. This sequence encodes CSVEGTGVNYNEQFF.

This clone showed up just a few times. V usage is TRBV6-1 and J usage is TRBJ1-6; no clear D. This CDR3 has 15 amino acids. V was shortened by 2 bases and J by 6 bases, with 11 bases between the two germline ends. CDR1 is MNHNS, CDR2 SASEGT, per germline. In DNA form, the CDR3 reads TGTGCCAGCAGTGAACAGGTCCTAACTAATTCACCCCTCCACTTT. The encoded protein is CASSEQVLTNSPLHF.

The chain couples TRBV5-1 to TRBJ2-7; the match to TRBD2 covers 7 bases. Germline V lookup: CDR1 SGHRS, CDR2 YFSETQ. V shed 2 bases and J 3 bases; nucleotides not matched to a gene: 8. CDR3 length: 15 amino acids. CDR3 sequence reads: CASSLVAGVGYEQYF. The CDR3 coding sequence is TGCGCCAGCAGCTTAGTTGCGGGGGTCGGCTACGAGCAGTACTTC.

The gene calls are TRBV20-1 and TRBJ1-2; the D gene is possibly TRBD1 (6 bases). CDR3 length: 13 amino acids. Germline lookup yields CDR1 DFQATT and CDR2 SNEGSKA (reference sequence). Between the trimmed V and J ends, which lost 3 bases and 5 bases, there was a span of 13 bases. CDR3 sequence (DNA): TGCAGTGCTAGTCTAGACAGGTTGTATGGCTACACCTTC. Encoded protein: CSASLDRLYGYTF.